Shown below are 25 T cell receptor beta chains from a single sample sequenced in a study of cytomegalovirus exposure and HLA in healthy donors. The PCR was carried out with 60 Vbeta primers and 13 Jbeta primers. Generated by immunoSEQ multiplex PCR, the TCRdb table keeps only in-frame clones and is missing some. This table holds fewer than 250,000 clones, more than 65% found once. The specimen sequenced was PBMCs. The origin of the receptors is a woman aged 30 to 39 in good health and CMV-seronegative.

This sequence joins TRBV19 and TRBJ1-2; weak D call: TRBD1 (6 bases). Germline V gives CDR1 LNHDA, CDR2 SQIVND (reference sequence). The CDR3 sequence is 11 residues long. V lost 6 bases and J lost 8, with 10 bases in between. CDR3 loop: CASRTGEGYTF. CDR3 DNA: TGTGCCAGTAGGACAGGAGAAGGCTACACCTTC.

There are a few counts of this clone. The junction shows a germline mismatch at one end, possibly a read error. The V gene is TRBV5-1, the J gene TRBJ1-2; D uncertain. The CDR3 covers 12 residues. Germline V gene lookup returns CDR1 SGHRS and CDR2 YFSETQ. CDR3 amino acids: CASSLLGYGYTF. CDR3 nucleotides: TGTGCCAGCAGCTTGCTAGGCTATGGCTACACCTTC.

In its sample, this clone was seen once. The chain is built from TRBV9 and TRBJ2-1, with 7 bases lining up with TRBD2. V dropped 10 bases and J dropped 9; count of bases not matched to a gene: 7. From germline, CDR1 is SGDLS and CDR2 YYNGEE. The CDR3 loop spans 11 amino acids. CDR3 sequence (DNA): TGTGCCTCCGAAGGGAGGGGTGAGCAGTTCTTC. Its protein is CASEGRGEQFF.

V and J are TRBV11-2 and TRBJ1-5, with D possibly matching TRBD1 (6 bases). From germline, CDR1 is SGHAT and CDR2 FQNNGV. This CDR3 is built from 14 residues. The V and J ends lost 5 bases and 4 bases respectively, with 12 bases between them. In nucleotides, the CDR3 is TGTGCCAGCAGCCCAGGACAGTCGAATCAGCCCCAGCATTTT. Residues: CASSPGQSNQPQHF.

The sample holds one count of this clone. This chain uses TRBV5-6 with TRBJ1-1, with TRBD1 as a possible D gene (5 bases). The CDR3 is 12 amino acids. Trimming shortened V by 4 bases and J by 7 bases, and 11 bases separated the two germline ends. CDR1 is SGHDT and CDR2 is YYEEEE in the germline V gene. The CDR3 here is CASSPTQGEAFF. DNA of the CDR3: TGTGCCAGCAGCCCTACCCAGGGTGAAGCTTTCTTT.

This clone has more than one count but fewer than ten. J is TRBJ2-7 and V is TRBV9; 12 bases line up with TRBD2. Germline assignment: CDR1 SGDLS and CDR2 YYNGEE. The V segment lost 0 bases and the J segment 6 bases; nucleotides outside the gene matches: 4. The CDR3 is 15 residues long. CDR3 protein: CASSVVPSGRGEQYF. CDR3 coding DNA: TGTGCCAGCAGCGTAGTCCCTAGCGGGAGGGGCGAGCAGTACTTC.

This clone came up a few times. The chain recombines TRBV7-6 with TRBJ2-3, with D possibly matching TRBD2 (6 bases). This CDR3 comprises 14 residues. The germline V and J ends were trimmed by 4 bases and 4 bases, with 12 bases remaining between them. The germline V gene has CDR1 SGHVS and CDR2 FNYEAQ. The CDR3 sequence: CASSSGTVPDTQYF. CDR3 DNA: TGTGCCAGCAGCTCCGGGACTGTTCCAGATACGCAGTATTTT.

The J gene is TRBJ1-2, the V gene TRBV7-2; 11 nucleotides align to TRBD1. V was pared by 5 bases and J by 0 bases, with 8 bases of the junction left unmatched. The germline V gene encodes CDR1 SGHTA and CDR2 FQGNSA. The CDR3 runs 17 residues. CDR3 DNA sequence: TGTGCCAGCAGCCCTATGGACAGGGGGCTGGCTAACTATGGCTACACCTTC. The encoded protein is CASSPMDRGLANYGYTF.

The V gene is TRBV5-4, the J gene TRBJ1-1; 9 nucleotides match TRBD1. This CDR3 region has 17 residues. In germline, CDR1 is SGHNT, CDR2 YYREEE (reference sequence). J was trimmed by 3 bases and V by 4 bases; bases with no gene match: 13. As DNA, the CDR3 is TGTGCCAGCAGCGGGGGACAGGGCGGTGGTTCGTACACTGAAGCTTTCTTT. It yields the protein CASSGGQGGGSYTEAFF.

The rearrangement joins TRBV7-9 to TRBJ1-6, with D unclear. Trimming took off 3 bases at V and 7 bases at J, with 16 bases between the two ends. Germline V CDR1 and CDR2: SEHNR, FQNEAQ (reference sequence). The CDR3 is 16 residues long. Here the CDR3 DNA reads TGTGCCAGCAGCTTGGCATCCACCGGAGGGAATTCACCCCTCCACTTT. This encodes CASSLASTGGNSPLHF.

The chain uses TRBV4-1 and TRBJ1-3; D gene unclear. Germline CDR1 reads MGHRA; CDR2 reads YSYEKL. The CDR3 length is 16 residues. The V end was cut by 4 bases, the J end by 7 bases, with 20 bases between. In nucleotides, the CDR3 is TGCGCCAGCAGCCCGGAGGACGGGGAGTCTTGGAACACCATATATTTT. Amino acids: CASSPEDGESWNTIYF.

A single count supports this clone. The CDR3 sequence is CASSGESGGGSEAFF. CDR3 DNA: TGTGCCAGCTCCGGGGAGTCAGGGGGAGGTTCTGAAGCTTTCTTT. The chain is built from TRBV18 and TRBJ1-1, with TRBD1 identical over 7 bases. V was clipped by 6 bases and J by 6 bases; unmatched bases: 13. The CDR3 has 15 amino acids. Germline V gives CDR1 KGHSH, CDR2 LQKENI. Full variable domain (remainder filled in from reference TRBV18 and TRBJ1-1): NAGVMQNPRHLVRRRGQEARLRCSPMKGHSHVYWYRQLPEEGLKFMVYLQKENIIDESGMPKERFSAEFPKEGPSILRIQQVVRGDSAAYFCASSGESGGGSEAFFGQGTRLTVV.

The V and J genes are TRBV2 and TRBJ2-7; D might be TRBD2 (6 bases). V lost 3 bases and J 10 bases, leaving 10 bases between the germline ends. The CDR3 loop spans 11 amino acids. The germline gives CDR1 SNHLY, CDR2 FYNNEI. CDR3 nucleotides: TGTGCCAGCAGTGAGGAGGGGCCCCAGTACTTC. Translation: CASSEEGPQYF.

This clone turned up a few times. The chain employs TRBV30 and TRBJ2-5; 12 bases are shared with TRBD1. This CDR3 spans 14 amino acids. With V trimmed by 5 bases and J by 5 bases, 6 bases remained unmatched. Germline V lookup: CDR1 GTSNPN, CDR2 SVGIG (reference sequence). CDR3 nucleotides: TGTGCCTGGGACGGGACAGGGGGCGCGGAGACCCAGTACTTC. Amino acids: CAWDGTGGAETQYF.

V is TRBV19 and J is TRBJ2-1; the match to TRBD2 covers 9 bases. The CDR3 totals 18 residues. V dropped 7 bases and J dropped 5; count of bases not matched to a gene: 18. CDR1 and CDR2 from the germline V gene are LNHDA and SQIVND (reference sequence). CDR3 loop: CASTKTAAGGQTNNEQFF. The DNA for the CDR3 is TGTGCCAGTACCAAAACAGCAGCGGGAGGCCAAACCAACAATGAGCAGTTCTTC.

This clone was seen only once. The CDR3 loop is CASSGLAGAGDTQYF. DNA of the CDR3: TGTGCCAGCAGTGGCCTAGCGGGAGCGGGAGATACGCAGTATTTT. This chain uses TRBV6-1 with TRBJ2-3; 10 bases map to TRBD2. Germline loops: CDR1 MNHNS, CDR2 SASEGT. CDR3 length: 15 amino acids. Germline trimming cut 4 bases from V and 5 bases from J; bases unmatched to any gene: 6.

The V gene is TRBV6-6, the J gene TRBJ2-3; no reliable D call. V was pared by 5 bases and J by 5 bases, with 8 bases between. Germline V gene sequence: CDR1 MNHNY, CDR2 SVGAGI (reference sequence). This CDR3 comprises 12 residues. The CDR3 sequence: CASSKFGDTQYF. CDR3 nucleotides: TGTGCCAGCAGTAAGTTCGGAGATACGCAGTATTTT.

In its sample, this clone was seen a few times. The chain carries TRBV7-8 and TRBJ1-1; 9 nucleotides align to TRBD1. Germline V gives CDR1 SGHVS, CDR2 FQNEAQ. The J segment lost 0 bases and the V segment lost 5 bases, leaving 4 bases of the junction unmatched. This CDR3 is 15 amino acids long. The CDR3: CASSQRDRVNTEAFF. In nucleotides, the CDR3 is TGTGCCAGCAGCCAACGGGACAGGGTGAACACTGAAGCTTTCTTT. The full variable domain, in which reference TRBV7-8 and TRBJ1-1 provide the parts outside the CDR3, is GAGVSQSPRYKVAKRGQDVALRCDPISGHVSLFWYQQALGQGPEFLTYFQNEAQLDKSGLPSDRFFAERPEGSVSTLKIQRTQQEDSAVYLCASSQRDRVNTEAFFGQGTRLTVV.

The gene calls are TRBV27 and TRBJ2-7, with TRBD1 identical over 8 bases. The CDR3 is made up of 16 amino acids. Unmatched junction bases numbered 10, after V lost 3 bases and J lost 3 bases. Germline values: CDR1 MNHEY, CDR2 SMNVEV (reference sequence). The CDR3 DNA reads TGTGCCAGCAGTTTCCTGGGGACAGGTATTCTCTACGAGCAGTACTTC. As protein: CASSFLGTGILYEQYF.

The CDR3 DNA sequence: TGTGCCAGCAGTGAACTAGCGGGAGACACCGGGGAGCTGTTTTTT. Residues: CASSELAGDTGELFF. This chain joins TRBV6-1 and TRBJ2-2, with TRBD2 identical over 10 bases. Germline V lookup: CDR1 MNHNS, CDR2 SASEGT. The J segment lost 3 bases and the V segment lost 2 bases, leaving 0 bases of the junction unmatched. The CDR3 has 15 amino acids.

To note about this clone: A junction boundary mismatches the germline segment, possibly from a read error. The rearrangement uses TRBV5-5 and TRBJ1-1, with D maybe TRBD1 (5 bases). Germline assignment: CDR1 SGHKS and CDR2 YYEKEE (reference sequence). The CDR3 covers 14 residues. The CDR3 DNA reads as TGTGCCAGCAGCTTGCGGCAGGGCGACACTGAAGCTCTCTTT. Protein sequence: CASSLRQGDTEALF.

This clone showed up just a few times. The chain uses TRBV6-6 and TRBJ1-1, with D possibly being TRBD1 (5 bases). The CDR3 length is 13 residues. Deletions cut 8 bases from V and 9 bases from J, with 19 bases between. CDR1 is MNHNY, CDR2 SVGAGI, per germline (reference sequence). CDR3 protein: CASFSGSGGKAFF. CDR3 DNA sequence: TGTGCCAGCTTTTCAGGTTCGGGGGGTAAAGCTTTCTTT.

The chain recombines TRBV29-1 with TRBJ2-7, with 7 bases that match TRBD2. Germline V gene data show CDR1 as SQVTM and CDR2 as ANQGSEA. The trim removed 0 bases at V and 5 bases at J, leaving 7 bases unmatched. CDR3 length: 14 residues. CDR3 residues: CSVEDGGSANEQYF. The CDR3 nucleotides are TGCAGCGTTGAAGATGGCGGGAGTGCGAACGAGCAGTACTTC.

This chain uses TRBV9 with TRBJ2-3, with TRBD2 matching 7 bases. The germline gives CDR1 SGDLS, CDR2 YYNGEE. The CDR3 has 15 amino acids. J gave up 2 bases and V 2 bases, and 5 bases lay outside the gene matches. The CDR3, as DNA: TGTGCCAGCAGCGTTTTAGCGGGTTCCACAGATACGCAGTATTTT. It translates to CASSVLAGSTDTQYF. Full variable domain (remainder filled in from reference TRBV9 and TRBJ2-3): DSGVTQTPKHLITATGQRVTLRCSPRSGDLSVYWYQQSLDQGLQFLIQYYNGEERAKGNILERFSAQQFPDLHSELNLSSLELGDSALYFCASSVLAGSTDTQYFGPGTRLTVL.

This clone has just a few counts. The DNA of the CDR3 is TGTGCCAGCATGCGACAGGGTGGAAGCAATCAGCCCCAGCATTTT. Protein product: CASMRQGGSNQPQHF. The chain joins TRBV6-5 to TRBJ1-5; 7 bases align to TRBD1. CDR3 length equals 15 residues. Germline-derived CDR1 and CDR2 are MNHEY and SVGAGI. V shed 7 bases, J shed 1 base, and the junction held 7 bases outside the gene matches.